This TCR beta chain comes out of a study of response to subunit inactivated influenza vaccine. TCRdb processed the RT-PCR reads anew with MiXCR; each CDR3 protein has one entry. The sample contains about 700,000 distinct CDR3 sequences, approximately 15% of which appear only once. This clonotype was counted a few times. The antigen is undetermined. The CDR3 sequence is 12 residues long. V lost 8 bases to trimming and J lost 6 bases; unmatched junction nucleotides: 4. Germline V gene sequence: CDR1 LNHDA, CDR2 SQIVND (reference sequence). Study results and limitations: There was a suggestion from the authors that each seasonal influenza vaccination recruits few new T cells.

This chain links TRBV19 with TRBJ1-2; 9 bases are a match to TRBD1. Sequencing was performed on PBMCs from blood, taken less than 15 days before vaccination. The receptor was derived from a man between 45 and 60 years old who received an inactivated influenza vaccine. This CDR3 reads CASLDRGDGYTF. The CDR3 region has the DNA TGTGCCAGTTTGGACAGGGGAGATGGCTACACCTTC.